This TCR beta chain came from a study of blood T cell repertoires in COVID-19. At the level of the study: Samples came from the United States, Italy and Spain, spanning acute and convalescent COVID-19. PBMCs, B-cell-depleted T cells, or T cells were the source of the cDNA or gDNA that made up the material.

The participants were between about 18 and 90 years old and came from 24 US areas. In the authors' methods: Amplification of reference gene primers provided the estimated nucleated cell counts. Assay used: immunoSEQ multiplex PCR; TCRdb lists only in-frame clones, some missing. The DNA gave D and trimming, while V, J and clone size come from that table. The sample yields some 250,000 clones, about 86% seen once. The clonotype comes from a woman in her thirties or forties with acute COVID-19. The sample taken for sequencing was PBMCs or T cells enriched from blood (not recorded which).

CDR3 in DNA: TGTGCCAGCAGTGAATCCGGGACAGGGTTACTCAATGAGCAGTTCTTC. Translating gives CASSESGTGLLNEQFF. The J gene is TRBJ2-1, the V gene TRBV25-1; 9 bases are shared with TRBD1. There are 16 residues in the CDR3. Germline V gives CDR1 MGHDK, CDR2 SYGVNS. Trimming at V came to 1 base and at J to 6 bases, leaving 7 bases not matched to a gene.